The next 5 T cell receptor beta chains were all read from a single sample in a study of post-analysis software for immune sequencing data (dated by TCRdb to the mid-2010s). General study outcomes and caveats: Patients showed significantly higher frequencies than controls for several TRBV segments, among them TRBV5-6, TRBV5-1 and TRBV20-1.

Their recognized antigens are unknown. The library was produced with PCR. Sequencing was carried out with an Illumina HiSeq 2500. To reduce PCR and sequencing biases, unique molecular identifiers were incorporated into the TCR beta cDNA libraries. TCRdb reprocessing: public reads trimmed at Q25 with fastp, clones called with MiXCR, in-frame beta chains kept. Rows matching on CDR3 protein sequence are summarized as one entry with the most common DNA and genes. This sample comprises hundreds of thousands of distinct CDR3 sequences, 30% of them detected only once. The ten largest make up approximately 0.55% of the sample. Sequenced: blood. The receptor source for this set is a girl aged 10-17 years with multiple sclerosis.

This sequence joins TRBV6-2 or TRBV6-3 and TRBJ2-1, with TRBD2 matching over 11 bases. V shed 5 bases and J 3 bases; nucleotides not matched to a gene: 3. From germline, CDR1 is MNHEY and CDR2 SVGEGT. This CDR3 contains 15 residues. CDR3 sequence reads: CASSVGLADYNEQFF. The CDR3 nucleotides read TGTGCCAGCAGTGTGGGACTAGCGGACTACAATGAGCAGTTCTTC.

This clonotype was counted only a few times. The chain recombines TRBV5-6 with TRBJ1-2; D is unresolved. Trimming left V 1 base short and J 4 bases short, with 17 bases between. The CDR3 has 16 residues. Germline CDR1 and CDR2: SGHDT and YYEEEE. The CDR3 DNA sequence: TGTGCCAGCAGCTTGATGTCAGCTCTAGCCAGCTATGGCTACACCTTC. It yields the protein CASSLMSALASYGYTF.

The V gene is TRBV3-1, the J gene TRBJ2-6; maybe TRBD1 (6 bases). There are 16 residues in the CDR3. V was clipped by 4 bases and J by 0 bases, with 10 bases between them. Germline V gives CDR1 LGHDT, CDR2 YNNKEL (reference sequence). The CDR3 spells CASSLGHDSGANVLTF. The DNA for the CDR3 is TGTGCCAGCAGCCTGGGACACGACTCTGGGGCCAACGTCCTGACTTTC.

This clonotype was counted only a few times. The chain couples TRBV27 to TRBJ2-1; 14 bases match TRBD2. The germline V gene has CDR1 MNHEY and CDR2 SMNVEV (reference sequence). This CDR3 spans 19 amino acids. V lost 6 bases, J lost 0 bases, and 10 bases stayed unmatched. The CDR3 DNA reads TGTGCCAGCAGCTCGGGACTAGCGGGAGTCCATCCCTCCTACAATGAGCAGTTCTTC. It encodes CASSSGLAGVHPSYNEQFF.

This clonotype was picked up many times. Here the CDR3 reads CASSQTTAESQYF. In nucleotides, the CDR3 is TGCGCCAGCAGCCAAACGACGGCCGAATCCCAGTACTTC. The genes are TRBV4-3 and TRBJ2-5; the D is unclear. Looked up from germline, CDR1 is LGHNA and CDR2 is YSLEER. CDR3 length: 13 amino acids. With 2 bases removed from V and 9 bases from J, the gap between germline ends came to 13 bases.